Sequencing of this T cell receptor (beta chain) was carried out in a study of cytomegalovirus exposure and HLA in healthy donors. About the research overall: It was reported in a later analysis that the same platform had been used for the 120 validation repertoires as for the roughly 700 first-cohort repertoires. Study-level points and caveats: A subsequent analysis found that TCR clusters from the first cohort also tended to co-occur in the 120 or so validation repertoires, with 90% to 95% of cluster scores above 0. Altogether, 150 to 200 TCR beta chains were recorded as cytomegalovirus-associated. The classifier was said to identify cytomegalovirus status with high specificity and sensitivity.

On this clone: Its antigen is currently unknown.

V was clipped by 5 bases and J by 4 bases; unmatched bases: 4. CDR1 is MNHEY and CDR2 is SMNVEV in the germline V gene (reference sequence). This CDR3 is built from 13 residues. The table came from immunoSEQ multiplex PCR; TCRdb's copy has only in-frame clones and leaves some out. The data contain tens of thousands of clones, around 92% of them singletons. The chain uses TRBV27 and TRBJ2-7, with TRBD1 matching 8 bases. This clonotype originated in a woman younger than 35 in good health and CMV-seronegative. Sequenced: PBMCs. CDR3 nucleotide sequence: TGTGCCAGCAGTCCAGGGGGCAAATACGAGCAGTACTTC. Protein sequence: CASSPGGKYEQYF.